The 7 T cell receptor beta chains given below trace back to one sample, sequenced in a study of blood T cell repertoires in COVID-19. Repertoires were generated with immunoSEQ multiplex PCR, while TCRdb's copy carries only in-frame clones and drops some. In the table there are approximately 41,000 clones, around 81% of which are singletons. Material: peripheral blood. The receptors stem from a woman older than 75 with acute or convalescent COVID-19.

The chain is built from TRBV5-8 and TRBJ2-1; D not resolved. Germline V gene lookup returns CDR1 SGHTS and CDR2 YDEGEE. CDR3 length equals 15 residues. V was cut by 1 base and J by 1 base, with 9 bases left in between. The CDR3 DNA reads TGTGCCAGCAGCTTGAGAAGCGTTTCCTACAATGAGCAGTTCTTC. Translating gives CASSLRSVSYNEQFF. Variable domain in full (rest from reference TRBV5-8 and TRBJ2-1): EAGVTQSPTHLIKTRGQQATLRCSPISGHTSVYWYQQALGLGLQFLLWYDEGEERNRGNFPPRFSGRQFPNYSSELNVNALELEDSALYLCASSLRSVSYNEQFFGPGTRLTVL.

The chain employs TRBV30 and TRBJ1-2; D remains ambiguous. The CDR3 contains 14 residues. The germline V and J ends were trimmed by 0 bases and 7 bases, with 15 bases remaining between them. Germline CDR1 is GTSNPN and CDR2 is SVGIG (reference sequence). The CDR3 region has the DNA TGTGCCTGGAGTGTACTAGAGGGCGTCAGTGGCTACACCTTC. Its translation: CAWSVLEGVSGYTF.

CDR3 DNA: TGTGCCAGCAGCTTCGGTGCGGGGACTGAAGCTTTCTTT. The encoded protein is CASSFGAGTEAFF. The chain recombines TRBV7-2 with TRBJ1-1, with D unresolved. CDR1 and CDR2 from the germline V gene are SGHTA and FQGNSA. The V and J ends lost 3 bases and 5 bases respectively, with 10 bases between them. CDR3 length: 13 residues.

This sequence joins TRBV4-2 and TRBJ1-3; tentative D call: TRBD1 (5 bases). V lost 0 bases to trimming and J lost 2 bases, with 23 bases between them. Per germline, CDR1 LGHNA and CDR2 YNFKEQ. The CDR3 length is 20 residues. CDR3 coding DNA: TGTGCCAGCAGCCAAGACTTTGGGGCCCCGACACGGTTAACTGGAAACACCATATATTTT. Translation gives CASSQDFGAPTRLTGNTIYF.

The chain's CDR3 is CASSQAPREAFF. For the CDR3, the DNA is TGTGCCAGCAGCCAAGCTCCTCGTGAAGCTTTCTTT. The genes are TRBV3-1 (or the pseudogene TRBV3-2) and TRBJ1-1; no reliable D call. Germline CDR1 reads LGHDT; CDR2 reads YNNKEL (reference sequence). This CDR3 is built from 12 residues. V was trimmed by 1 base and J by 7 bases, leaving 7 bases between them.

The genes are TRBV6-5 and TRBJ2-3; TRBD1 aligns across 10 bases. The J segment lost 4 bases and the V segment lost 6 bases, leaving 4 bases of the junction unmatched. Germline CDR1 and CDR2: MNHEY and SVGAGI. The CDR3 is 14 amino acids. CDR3 sequence: CASSVGQGADTQYF. In nucleotides, the CDR3 is TGTGCCAGCAGCGTAGGACAGGGGGCAGATACGCAGTATTTT.

The V call is TRBV11-2, the J call TRBJ2-7, with 12 bases fitting TRBD2. The CDR3 covers 15 residues. V shed 5 bases and J 5 bases; nucleotides not matched to a gene: 7. CDR1 SGHAT and CDR2 FQNNGV come from the germline V gene. CDR3 amino acids: CASSLSSGGAHEQYF. CDR3 bases: TGTGCCAGCAGCCTATCTAGCGGGGGGGCCCACGAGCAGTACTTC.